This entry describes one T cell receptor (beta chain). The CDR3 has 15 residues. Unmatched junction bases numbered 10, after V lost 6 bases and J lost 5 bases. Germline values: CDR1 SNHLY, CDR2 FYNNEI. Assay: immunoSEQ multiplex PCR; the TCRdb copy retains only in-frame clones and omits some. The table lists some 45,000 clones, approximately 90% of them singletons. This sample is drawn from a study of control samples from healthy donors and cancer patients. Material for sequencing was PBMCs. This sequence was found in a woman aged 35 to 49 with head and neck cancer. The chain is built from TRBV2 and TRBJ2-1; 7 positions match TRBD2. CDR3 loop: CASRPLVGGNNEQFF. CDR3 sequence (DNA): TGTGCCAGCAGGCCTCTCGTGGGGGGGAACAATGAGCAGTTCTTC. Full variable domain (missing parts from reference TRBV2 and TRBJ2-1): EPEVTQTPSHQVTQMGQEVILRCVPISNHLYFYWYRQILGQKVEFLVSFYNNEISEKSEIFDDQFSVERPDGSNFTLKIRSTKLEDSAMYFCASRPLVGGNNEQFFGPGTRLTVL.